These 19 T cell receptor beta chains came from one sample sequenced in a study of tissue T cells after allogeneic stem cell transplantation. Time point specified: mouse harvest day 7 after allogeneic transplant. Tail vein injection delivered 10^7 T-cell-depleted bone marrow cells and 10^6 splenic CD5+ T cells. Measured with immunoSEQ multiplex PCR; TCRdb has only the in-frame clones, and not every one. This sample yields about 8,300 clones, of which around 48% are seen a single time; 7.1% belongs to the top ten. Input material: gut tissue. These receptors all come from a female BALB/c mouse given C57BL/6 T cells with graft-versus-host disease after an allogeneic hematopoietic cell transplant.

This clone was observed a few times. Gene names and germline refer to mouse. The read halts 1 residue ahead of the CDR3 end, with the missing end drawn from the germline J gene. J is TRBJ2-7 and V is TRBV3; 8 bases line up with TRBD1. Germline trimming cut 2 bases from V and 5 bases from J; bases unmatched to any gene: 2. Germline CDR1 and CDR2: SNHLY and FYNGKV (reference sequence). The CDR3 extends over 13 amino acids. CDR3 loop: CASSLSRGHEQYF. CDR3 DNA, as far as it was read: TGTGCCAGCAGCTTAAGCAGGGGGCATGAACAGTAC.

As concerns this clone: The genes and germline here are from mouse. The CDR3 end lies 1 residue beyond the end of the read and is filled in from the germline J gene. The chain employs TRBV13-2 and TRBJ2-4, with TRBD2 identical over 8 bases. Trimming took 0 bases from V and 2 from J; bases not matched to a gene: 5. The CDR3 is 16 residues long. Germline CDR1 reads NNHNN; CDR2 reads SYGAGS (reference sequence). The sequenced part of the CDR3 DNA is TGTGCCAGCGGTGATGATTGGGGGGGTTCTCAAAACACCTTGTAC. This encodes CASGDDWGGSQNTLY. The CDR3 in full is CASGDDWGGSQNTLYF.

Only a few counts were recorded for this clone. Here the gene names and germline are mouse. The read ends 1 residue early relative to the CDR3; the germline J gene fills the gap. V gene TRBV16 combines with J gene TRBJ2-3; tentative D call: TRBD1 (5 bases). Germline CDR1 SGHSA, CDR2 FRNQAP. The CDR3 is made up of 14 amino acids. Between the trimmed V and J ends, which lost 5 bases and 0 bases, there was a span of 9 bases. This chain's CDR3 is CASSRQSSAETLYF. The CDR3 DNA, read in part, is TGTGCAAGCAGCAGACAGTCTAGTGCAGAAACGCTGTAT.

Remarks on this clone: One end of the junction fails to match germline, which may point to a read error. All gene names here are mouse names. The read terminates 1 residue ahead of where the CDR3 ends, so the germline J gene completes it. This chain connects TRBV20 to TRBJ1-4, with 8 bases aligning to TRBD1. CDR1 is GFQATS, CDR2 STVNSAI, per germline. The CDR3 loop spans 13 amino acids. The CDR3 reads CGARDRSNERLFF. Incomplete CDR3 DNA: TGTGGTGCTCGGGACAGGTCCAACGAAAGATTATTT.

By proportion, this clone is large. The gene symbols are mouse symbols. Sequencing ends 1 residue short of the CDR3 end; the germline J gene provides the rest. The chain recombines TRBV19 with TRBJ1-3, with D possibly matching TRBD1 (6 bases). Trimming shortened V by 5 bases and J by 0 bases, and 12 bases separated the two germline ends. The CDR3 has 15 residues. In germline, CDR1 is FNHDT, CDR2 SITEND (reference sequence). Incomplete CDR3 DNA: TGTGCCAGCAGATGGGGACAAAATTCTGGAAATACGCTCTAT. Its protein product is CASRWGQNSGNTLY. The CDR3 in its entirety is CASRWGQNSGNTLYF.

Note on this clone: Gene names and germline refer to mouse. The same CDR3 also results from other DNA sequences found in this sample. CDR3 amino acids: CASSLQISNERLFF. The sequenced part of the CDR3 DNA is TGTGCCAGCAGTCTGCAGATTTCCAACGAAAGATTATTT. The chain recombines TRBV26 with TRBJ1-4; D is unresolved. Coverage ceases 1 residue before the CDR3 finishes, and the germline J gene fills in the end. Germline lookup yields CDR1 KGHPV and CDR2 FQNQEV (reference sequence). The V and J ends lost 2 bases and 0 bases respectively, with 4 bases between them. The length of the CDR3 is 14 residues.

Comment on this clone: Gene names are mouse gene names. Read data end 1 residue before the CDR3 end; the end is taken from the germline J gene. The chain employs TRBV26 and TRBJ2-7; 7 positions agree with TRBD1. V dropped 3 bases and J dropped 0; count of bases not matched to a gene: 2. Per the germline V gene, CDR1 is KGHPV and CDR2 is FQNQEV (reference sequence). CDR3 length: 14 residues. CDR3 DNA, as far as it was read: TGTGCCAGCAGTCTCGGGACAGCCTCCTATGAACAGTAC. This encodes CASSLGTASYEQY. The whole CDR3 reads CASSLGTASYEQYF.

To note about this clone: Here the gene names and germline are mouse. The read stops 1 residue short of the end of the CDR3; the missing end is completed from the germline J gene. The rearrangement joins TRBV26 to TRBJ2-1; tentative D call: TRBD1 (5 bases). CDR3 length: 11 residues. Trimming pared 4 bases from V and 7 bases from J, leaving 5 bases between. Germline V gene data show CDR1 as KGHPV and CDR2 as FQNQEV (reference sequence). CDR3 DNA, as far as it was read: TGTGCCAGCAGTCAGGGGGCTGAGCAGTTC. This translates into CASSQGAEQF. The complete CDR3 reads CASSQGAEQFF.

In its sample, this clone was seen a few times. The genes and germline here are from mouse. With the read ending 1 residue before the CDR3 end, the germline J gene is used to fill in that end. V gene TRBV3 combines with J gene TRBJ2-7; possible D gene TRBD1, 5 bases. The CDR3 is 13 amino acids. Looked up from germline, CDR1 is SNHLY and CDR2 is FYNGKV (reference sequence). V was trimmed by 3 bases and J by 1 base, leaving 7 bases between them. CDR3 region: CASSFRQSYEQYF. CDR3 bases read: TGTGCCAGCAGCTTTCGACAGTCCTATGAACAGTAC. The whole variable domain, filled in from reference TRBV3 and TRBJ2-7, reads GPKVLQIPSHQIIDMGQMVTLNCDPVSNHLYFYWYKQILGQQMEFLVNFYNGKVMEKSKLFKDQFSVERPDGSYFTLKIQPTALEDSAVYFCASSFRQSYEQYFGPGTRLTVL.

A remark on this clone: Gene names are the mouse ones. The CDR3 extends 1 residue past the end of the read, so its final part is completed from the germline J gene. The rearrangement joins TRBV20 to TRBJ2-4; 9 bases are shared with TRBD2. Germline CDR1 is GFQATS and CDR2 is STVNSAI. V lost 3 bases, J lost 3 bases, and 7 bases stayed unmatched. CDR3 length: 15 residues. The CDR3 bases that were read are TGTGGTGCTAGAGACTGGGGGAAGGGCCAAAACACCTTGTAC. Protein product: CGARDWGKGQNTLY. The complete CDR3 reads CGARDWGKGQNTLYF.

Notes on this clone: Gene names refer to mouse genes. The read halts 1 residue ahead of the CDR3 end, with the missing end drawn from the germline J gene. The chain joins TRBV12-1 to TRBJ2-2; the D gene is possibly TRBD1 (6 bases). In germline, CDR1 is SGHSN, CDR2 HYEKVE. There are 14 residues in the CDR3. Between the trimmed V and J ends, which lost 3 bases and 4 bases, there was a span of 11 bases. CDR3: CASSSSGATGQLYF. The covered CDR3 bases are TGTGCCAGCTCTTCCTCAGGGGCCACCGGGCAGCTCTAC.

This clone is labeled as medium-sized. The listed genes are named as in mouse. The CDR3 goes on 1 residue after the read ends, and that part is filled in from the germline J gene. V gene TRBV23 combines with J gene TRBJ1-3; TRBD1 is the table's D call and was not checked against the DNA. Per germline, CDR1 KGHTA and CDR2 FQNQQP. CDR3 length: 15 residues. CDR3 bases read: TGCTCCAGCAGTCGGGACAGGGGGTCTGGAAATACGCTCTAT. Its protein is CSSSRDRGSGNTLY. The full CDR3 reads CSSSRDRGSGNTLYF.

This clone was picked up a small number of times. The listed genes are named as in mouse. The read finishes 1 residue shy of the CDR3 end, and the germline J gene is used to complete it. This chain joins TRBV17 and TRBJ2-7, with 8 bases matching TRBD2. The trim removed 5 bases at V and 4 bases at J, leaving 4 bases unmatched. Germline loops: CDR1 MNHDT, CDR2 YYDKIL. This CDR3 has 13 amino acids. CDR3: CASSRDWRYEQYF. CDR3 DNA, as far as it was read: TGTGCTAGCAGTCGGGACTGGCGGTATGAACAGTAC.

Remarks on this clone: Gene and germline names: mouse. The sequenced fragment ends 1 residue before the CDR3 boundary, so the rest is inferred from the germline J gene. V usage is TRBV26 and J usage is TRBJ2-1; D might be TRBD1 (6 bases). CDR3 length: 14 residues. The germline V and J ends were trimmed by 7 bases and 0 bases, with 10 bases remaining between them. CDR1 and CDR2 from the germline V gene are KGHPV and FQNQEV (reference sequence). Incomplete CDR3 DNA: TGTGCCAGCACCTCGACAGGTAACTATGCTGAGCAGTTC. Protein product: CASTSTGNYAEQF. The full CDR3 sequence reads CASTSTGNYAEQFF.

To note about this clone: Gene names are the mouse ones. Read coverage stops 1 residue before the CDR3 terminus; the germline J gene supplies the remainder. This chain joins TRBV26 and TRBJ2-5; D call uncertain. The CDR3 spans 10 residues. With 4 bases removed from V and 4 bases from J, the gap between germline ends came to 0 bases. Germline V gene sequence: CDR1 KGHPV, CDR2 FQNQEV (reference sequence). CDR3 loop: CASSQDTQYF. CDR3 bases read: TGTGCCAGCAGTCAAGACACCCAGTAC.

Comments on this clone: The germline and genes are mouse ones. The CDR3 goes on 1 residue after the read ends, and that part is filled in from the germline J gene. The chain links TRBV20 to TRBJ1-5; perhaps TRBD1 as D (6 bases). The CDR3 spans 12 residues. Germline lookup yields CDR1 GFQATS and CDR2 STVNSAI. V gave up 3 bases and J gave up 6 bases, with 9 bases separating them. This chain's CDR3 is CGASSGAQAPLF. CDR3 bases read: TGTGGTGCTAGTTCAGGGGCCCAGGCTCCGCTT.

As concerns this clone: Gene names and germline refer to mouse. The CDR3 extends 1 residue past the end of the read, so its final part is completed from the germline J gene. The chain employs TRBV16 and TRBJ2-3; 9 positions match TRBD2. Losses at the gene ends were 3 bases for V and 0 bases for J; bases not matched to a gene: 4. Germline CDR1 and CDR2: SGHSA and FRNQAP. The CDR3 is 16 amino acids. The CDR3 bases that were read are TGTGCAAGCAGCTTTCTGGGGGGGTCTAGTGCAGAAACGCTGTAT. It translates to CASSFLGGSSAETLY. The complete CDR3 sequence is CASSFLGGSSAETLYF. The whole variable domain, remainder taken from reference TRBV16 and TRBJ2-3, is NAGVIQTPRHKVTGKGQEATLWCEPISGHSAVFWYRQTIVQGLEFLTYFRNQAPIDDSGMPKERFSAQMPNQSHSTLKIQSTQPQDSAVYLCASSFLGGSSAETLYFGSGTRLTVL.

For this clone: Gene names are mouse gene names. The CDR3 end falls 1 residue outside the read, so it is completed with the germline J gene. The genes are TRBV12-1 and TRBJ2-5, with D unclear. This CDR3 contains 14 residues. The V and J ends lost 0 bases and 0 bases respectively, with 6 bases between them. Germline V gives CDR1 SGHSN, CDR2 HYEKVE. The DNA read from the CDR3 is TGTGCCAGCTCTCTCGACTTTAACCAAGACACCCAGTAC. Translated: CASSLDFNQDTQY. The whole CDR3 protein is CASSLDFNQDTQYF.

This clone was counted between two and nine times. Gene names are mouse gene names. The CDR3 end falls 1 residue outside the read, so it is completed with the germline J gene. The chain uses TRBV5 and TRBJ1-4; no definite D call. From germline, CDR1 is LGHNA and CDR2 YNLKQL (reference sequence). The V and J ends lost 0 bases and 7 bases respectively, with 0 bases between them. The CDR3 consists of 11 residues. The CDR3 loop reads CASSQDERLFF. The CDR3 DNA, read in part, is TGTGCCAGCAGCCAAGACGAAAGATTATTT.